Sequencing of this T cell receptor beta chain was carried out in a study of beta chain features in type 1 diabetes. General study findings and limits: TCRB CDR3 length was moderately but significantly reduced in all four CD4+ subsets of Type 1 diabetes patients.

Reverse transcribing all isolated RNA meant expressed TCRB transcripts were sequenced. Only in-frame clones appear in the TCRdb table, and some are missing; sequencing was by immunoSEQ multiplex PCR. Altogether around 710,000 clones are present, under 15% being singletons, with the ten largest covering around 0.12%. The CDR3 consists of 13 residues. Germline assignment: CDR1 SNHLY and CDR2 FYNNEI. The V and J ends lost 8 bases and 3 bases, in that order; junction bases with no gene match: 4. This clone has only a few counts. Its antigen is unknown. Sequencing was done on a sample of naive CD4+ T cells from blood. The chain joins TRBV2 to TRBJ2-1; the match to TRBD1 covers 7 bases. The TCR was taken from a man aged 30-40 years with type 1 diabetes. CDR3 DNA sequence: TGTGCCAGCGGGACAGATAACTACAATGAGCAGTTCTTC. Its translation is CASGTDNYNEQFF. The variable domain in full, with the rest retrieved from reference TRBV2 and TRBJ2-1, is EPEVTQTPSHQVTQMGQEVILRCVPISNHLYFYWYRQILGQKVEFLVSFYNNEISEKSEIFDDQFSVERPDGSNFTLKIRSTKLEDSAMYFCASGTDNYNEQFFGPGTRLTVL.